This T cell receptor (beta chain) is from a study of human T cells and chemical hapten exposure. The time point here: pre-sensitization, week 0. Treatment described: therapeutic diphenylcyclopropenone sensitization with weekly scalp DPC. This clonotype showed up many times. Trimming removed 5 bases at V and 1 base at J, with 12 bases between. The CDR3 runs to 15 residues. Looked up from germline, CDR1 is MNHEY and CDR2 is SVGEGT. TCRdb used MiXCR to reprocess the RACE reads, holding one entry per CDR3 protein. The sample holds about 120,000 distinct CDR3 sequences, approximately 15% seen once. This specimen was whole blood, taken in connection with sensitization to the hapten diphenylcyclopropenone (DPC). This TCR was recovered from a woman aged 18-29 years with alopecia areata. Some clones in this sample may be carry-over from other donors' samples. The chain has TRBV6-2 or TRBV6-3 and TRBJ2-1; unclear D gene. CDR3 nucleotide sequence: TGTGCCAGCAGTCCAGACGGTATTTCCTACAATGAGCAGTTCTTC. Protein sequence: CASSPDGISYNEQFF.